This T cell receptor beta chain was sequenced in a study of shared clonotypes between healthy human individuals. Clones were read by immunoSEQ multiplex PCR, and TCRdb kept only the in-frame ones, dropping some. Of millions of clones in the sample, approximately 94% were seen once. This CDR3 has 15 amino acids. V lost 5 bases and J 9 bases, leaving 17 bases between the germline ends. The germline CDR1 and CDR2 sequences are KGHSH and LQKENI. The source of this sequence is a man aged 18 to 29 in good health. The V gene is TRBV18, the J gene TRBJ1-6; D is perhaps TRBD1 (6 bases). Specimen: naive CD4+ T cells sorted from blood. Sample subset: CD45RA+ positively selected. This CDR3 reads CASSRQQGLSSPLHF. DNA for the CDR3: TGTGCCAGCTCAAGGCAACAGGGCTTATCTTCACCCCTCCACTTT.